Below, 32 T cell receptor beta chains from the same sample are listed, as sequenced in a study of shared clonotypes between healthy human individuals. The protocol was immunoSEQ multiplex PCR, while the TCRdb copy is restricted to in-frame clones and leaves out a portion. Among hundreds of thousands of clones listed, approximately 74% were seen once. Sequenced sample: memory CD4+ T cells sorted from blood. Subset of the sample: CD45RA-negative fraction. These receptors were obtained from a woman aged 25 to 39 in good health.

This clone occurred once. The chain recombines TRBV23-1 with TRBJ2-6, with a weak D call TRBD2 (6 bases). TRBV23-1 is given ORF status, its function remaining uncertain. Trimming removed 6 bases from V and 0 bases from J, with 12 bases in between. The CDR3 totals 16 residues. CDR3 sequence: CASRAGTGSGANVLTF. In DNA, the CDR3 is TGCGCCAGCAGAGCCGGGACTGGCTCTGGGGCCAACGTCCTGACTTTC.

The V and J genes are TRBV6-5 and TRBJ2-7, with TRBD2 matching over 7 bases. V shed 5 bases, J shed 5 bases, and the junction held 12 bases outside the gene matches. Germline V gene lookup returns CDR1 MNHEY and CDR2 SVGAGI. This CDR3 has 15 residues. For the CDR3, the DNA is TGTGCCAGCAGTCCAAGAGCGGGGCCCCTTGACGAGCAGTACTTC. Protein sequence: CASSPRAGPLDEQYF.

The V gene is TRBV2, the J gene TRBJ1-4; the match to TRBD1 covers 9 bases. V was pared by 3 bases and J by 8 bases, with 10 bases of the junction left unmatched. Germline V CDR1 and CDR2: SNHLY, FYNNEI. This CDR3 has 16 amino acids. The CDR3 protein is CASSDSVDRGREKLFF. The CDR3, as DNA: TGTGCCAGCAGTGACTCTGTGGACAGGGGCCGGGAAAAACTGTTTTTT.

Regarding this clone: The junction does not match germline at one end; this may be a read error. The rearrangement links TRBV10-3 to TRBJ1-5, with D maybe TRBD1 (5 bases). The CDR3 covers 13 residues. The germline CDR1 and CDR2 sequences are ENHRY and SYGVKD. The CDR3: CATSGQGGQPQHF. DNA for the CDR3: TGTGCCACCAGTGGGCAGGGAGGTCAGCCCCAGCATTTT.

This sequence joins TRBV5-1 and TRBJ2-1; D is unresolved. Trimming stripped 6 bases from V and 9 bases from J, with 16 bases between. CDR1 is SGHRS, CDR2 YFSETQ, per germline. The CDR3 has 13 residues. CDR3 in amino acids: CASTYSPGLEQFF. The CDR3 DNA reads TGCGCCAGCACCTACTCCCCGGGTCTTGAGCAGTTCTTC.

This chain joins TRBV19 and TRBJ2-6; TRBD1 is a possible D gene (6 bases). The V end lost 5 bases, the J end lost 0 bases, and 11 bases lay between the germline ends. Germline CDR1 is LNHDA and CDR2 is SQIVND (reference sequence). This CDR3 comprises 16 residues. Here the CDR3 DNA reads TGTGCCAGTAGTTCTCAGGGGTACTCTGGGGCCAACGTCCTGACTTTC. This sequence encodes CASSSQGYSGANVLTF. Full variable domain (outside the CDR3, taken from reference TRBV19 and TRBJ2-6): DGGITQSPKYLFRKEGQNVTLSCEQNLNHDAMYWYRQDPGQGLRLIYYSQIVNDFQKGDIAEGYSVSREKKESFPLTVTSAQKNPTAFYLCASSSQGYSGANVLTFGAGSRLTVL.

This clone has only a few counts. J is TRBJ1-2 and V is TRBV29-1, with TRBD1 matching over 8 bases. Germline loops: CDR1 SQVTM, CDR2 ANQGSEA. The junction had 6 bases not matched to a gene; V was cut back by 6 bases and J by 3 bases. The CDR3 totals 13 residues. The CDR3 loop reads CSVAGGWDYGYTF. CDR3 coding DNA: TGCAGCGTGGCAGGGGGCTGGGACTATGGCTACACCTTC.

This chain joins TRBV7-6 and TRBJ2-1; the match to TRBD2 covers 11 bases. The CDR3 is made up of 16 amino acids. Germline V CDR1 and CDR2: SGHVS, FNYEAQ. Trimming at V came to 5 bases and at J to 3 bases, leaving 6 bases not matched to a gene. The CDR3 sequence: CASSAMTSGNYNEQFF. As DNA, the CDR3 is TGTGCCAGCAGCGCCATGACTAGCGGGAACTACAATGAGCAGTTCTTC. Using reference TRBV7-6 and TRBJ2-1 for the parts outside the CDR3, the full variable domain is GAGVSQSPRYKVTKRGQDVALRCDPISGHVSLYWYRQALGQGPEFLTYFNYEAQQDKSGLPNDRFSAERPEGSISTLTIQRTEQRDSAMYRCASSAMTSGNYNEQFFGPGTRLTVL.

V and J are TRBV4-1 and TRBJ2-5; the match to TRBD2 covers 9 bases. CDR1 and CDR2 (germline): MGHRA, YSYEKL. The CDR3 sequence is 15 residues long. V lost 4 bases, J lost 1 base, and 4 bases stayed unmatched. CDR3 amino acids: CASSLRAGGQETQYF. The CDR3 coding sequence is TGCGCCAGCAGCCTTCGAGCGGGAGGCCAAGAGACCCAGTACTTC.

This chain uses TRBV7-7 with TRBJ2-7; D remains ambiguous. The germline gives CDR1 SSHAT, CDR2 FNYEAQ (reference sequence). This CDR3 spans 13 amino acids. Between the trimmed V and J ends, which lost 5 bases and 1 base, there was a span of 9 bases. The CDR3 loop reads CASSAGPSYEQYF. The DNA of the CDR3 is TGTGCCAGCAGCGCCGGGCCATCCTACGAGCAGTACTTC.

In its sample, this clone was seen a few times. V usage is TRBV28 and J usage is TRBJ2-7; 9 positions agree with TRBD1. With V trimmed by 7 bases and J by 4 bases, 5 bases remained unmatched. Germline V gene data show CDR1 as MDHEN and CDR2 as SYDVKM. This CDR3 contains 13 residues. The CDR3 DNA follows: TGTGCCAGCAAGGGACAGGGTGGGTACGAGCAGTACTTC. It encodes CASKGQGGYEQYF.

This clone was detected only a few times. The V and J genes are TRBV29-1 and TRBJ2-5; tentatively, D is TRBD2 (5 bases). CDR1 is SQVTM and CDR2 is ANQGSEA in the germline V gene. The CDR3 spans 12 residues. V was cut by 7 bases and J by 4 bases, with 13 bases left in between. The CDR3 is CSAVGVGETQYF. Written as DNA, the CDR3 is TGCAGCGCTGTCGGGGTTGGAGAGACCCAGTACTTC.

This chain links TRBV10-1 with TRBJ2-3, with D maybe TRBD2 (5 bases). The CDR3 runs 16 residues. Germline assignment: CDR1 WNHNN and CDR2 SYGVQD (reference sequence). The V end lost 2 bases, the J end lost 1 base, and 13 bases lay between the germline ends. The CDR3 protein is CASSEASRTRTDTQYF. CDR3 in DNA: TGCGCCAGCAGTGAGGCTAGCCGAACTCGCACAGATACGCAGTATTTT.

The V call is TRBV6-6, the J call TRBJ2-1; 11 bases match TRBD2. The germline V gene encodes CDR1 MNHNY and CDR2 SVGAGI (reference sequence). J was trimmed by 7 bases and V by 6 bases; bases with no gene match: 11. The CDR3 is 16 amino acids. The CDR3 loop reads CASSLAGGSGSNEQFF. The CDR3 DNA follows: TGTGCCAGCAGCCTAGCGGGGGGTAGCGGGAGTAATGAGCAGTTCTTC.

CDR3 region: CASSNDRGLGDTQYF. CDR3 DNA sequence: TGTGCCAGCAGCAACGACAGGGGCCTAGGAGATACGCAGTATTTT. The J gene is TRBJ2-3, the V gene TRBV21-1; the table's D call of TRBD1 was not tested on the DNA. TRBV21-1 is marked as a pseudogene. CDR3 length: 15 amino acids.

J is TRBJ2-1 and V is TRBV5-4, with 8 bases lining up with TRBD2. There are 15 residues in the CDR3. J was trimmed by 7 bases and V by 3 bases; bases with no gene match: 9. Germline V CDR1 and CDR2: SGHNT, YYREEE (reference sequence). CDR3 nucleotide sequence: TGTGCCAGCAGCTCCCCGGTAGCGGGACGGAATGAGCAGTTCTTC. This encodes CASSSPVAGRNEQFF.

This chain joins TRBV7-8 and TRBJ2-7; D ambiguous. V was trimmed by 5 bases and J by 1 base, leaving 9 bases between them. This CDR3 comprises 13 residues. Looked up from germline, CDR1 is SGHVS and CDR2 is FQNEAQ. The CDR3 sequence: CASSPPASYEQYF. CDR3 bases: TGTGCCAGCAGCCCCCCAGCATCCTACGAGCAGTACTTC.

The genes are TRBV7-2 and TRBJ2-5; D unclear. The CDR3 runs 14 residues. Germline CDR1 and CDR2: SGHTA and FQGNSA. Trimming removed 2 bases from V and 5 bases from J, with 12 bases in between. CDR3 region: CASSLLRASETQYF. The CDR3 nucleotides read TGTGCCAGCAGCTTATTACGAGCCAGTGAGACCCAGTACTTC.

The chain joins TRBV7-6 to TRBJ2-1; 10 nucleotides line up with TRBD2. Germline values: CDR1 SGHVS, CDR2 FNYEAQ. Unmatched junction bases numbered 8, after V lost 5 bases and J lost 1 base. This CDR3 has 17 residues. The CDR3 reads CASSGFRTSGSYNEQFF. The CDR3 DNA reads TGTGCCAGCAGCGGATTCAGGACTAGCGGATCCTACAATGAGCAGTTCTTC.

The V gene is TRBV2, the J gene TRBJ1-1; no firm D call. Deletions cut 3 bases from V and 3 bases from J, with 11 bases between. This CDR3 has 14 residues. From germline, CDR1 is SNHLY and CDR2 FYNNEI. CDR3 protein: CASSELGQDTEAFF. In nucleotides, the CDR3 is TGTGCCAGCAGTGAGTTAGGCCAAGACACTGAAGCTTTCTTT. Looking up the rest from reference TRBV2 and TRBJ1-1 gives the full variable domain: EPEVTQTPSHQVTQMGQEVILRCVPISNHLYFYWYRQILGQKVEFLVSFYNNEISEKSEIFDDQFSVERPDGSNFTLKIRSTKLEDSAMYFCASSELGQDTEAFFGQGTRLTVV.

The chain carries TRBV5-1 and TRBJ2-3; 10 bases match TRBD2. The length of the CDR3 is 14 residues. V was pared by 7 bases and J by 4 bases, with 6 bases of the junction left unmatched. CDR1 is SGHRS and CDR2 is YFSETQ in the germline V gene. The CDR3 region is CASSGLAGADTQYF. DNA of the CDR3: TGCGCCAGCTCTGGGCTAGCGGGAGCAGATACGCAGTATTTT.

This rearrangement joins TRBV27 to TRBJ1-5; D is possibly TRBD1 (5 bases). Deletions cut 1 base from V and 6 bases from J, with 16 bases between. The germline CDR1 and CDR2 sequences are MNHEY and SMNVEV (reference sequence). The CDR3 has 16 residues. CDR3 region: CASSLFGSAGGQPQHF. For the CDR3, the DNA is TGTGCCAGCAGTTTATTCGGCTCAGCCGGGGGTCAGCCCCAGCATTTT.

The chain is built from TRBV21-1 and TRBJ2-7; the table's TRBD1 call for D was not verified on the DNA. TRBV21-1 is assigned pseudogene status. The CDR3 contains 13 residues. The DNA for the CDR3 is TGTGCCAGCAGCAAAGGACAGTCCTACGAGCAGTACTTC. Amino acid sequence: CASSKGQSYEQYF.

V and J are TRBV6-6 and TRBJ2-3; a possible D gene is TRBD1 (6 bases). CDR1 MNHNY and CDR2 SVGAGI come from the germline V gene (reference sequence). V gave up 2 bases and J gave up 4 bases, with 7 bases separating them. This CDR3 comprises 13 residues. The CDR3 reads CASSYHRADTQYF. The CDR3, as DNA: TGTGCCAGCAGTTACCACAGGGCAGATACGCAGTATTTT.

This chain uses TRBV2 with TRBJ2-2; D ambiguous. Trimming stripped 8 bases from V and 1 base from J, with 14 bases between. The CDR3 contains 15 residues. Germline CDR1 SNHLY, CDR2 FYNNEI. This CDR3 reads CASRARSLNTGELFF. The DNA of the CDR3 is TGTGCCAGCCGCGCTAGGAGTTTGAACACCGGGGAGCTGTTTTTT.

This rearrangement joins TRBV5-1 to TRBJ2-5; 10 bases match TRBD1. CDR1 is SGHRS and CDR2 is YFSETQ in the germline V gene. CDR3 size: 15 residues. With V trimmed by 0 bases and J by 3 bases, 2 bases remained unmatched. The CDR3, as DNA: TGCGCCAGCAGCTTGGCTGGGACAGGGGAAGAGACCCAGTACTTC. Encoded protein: CASSLAGTGEETQYF.

The CDR3 sequence: CASSIRADTEAFF. The CDR3 DNA reads as TGTGCCAGTAGTATTAGGGCGGACACTGAAGCTTTCTTT. The V and J genes are TRBV19 and TRBJ1-1; no reliable D call. V dropped 3 bases and J dropped 3 bases, with 8 bases sitting between them. The CDR3 is made up of 13 amino acids. Germline V CDR1 and CDR2: LNHDA, SQIVND (reference sequence).

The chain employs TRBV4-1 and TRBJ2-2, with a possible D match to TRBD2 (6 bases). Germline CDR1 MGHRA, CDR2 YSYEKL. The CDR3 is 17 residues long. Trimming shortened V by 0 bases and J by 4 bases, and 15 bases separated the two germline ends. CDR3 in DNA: TGCGCCAGCAGCCAAGAGGTTAGCGGTACAGCCACCGGGGAGCTGTTTTTT. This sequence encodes CASSQEVSGTATGELFF.

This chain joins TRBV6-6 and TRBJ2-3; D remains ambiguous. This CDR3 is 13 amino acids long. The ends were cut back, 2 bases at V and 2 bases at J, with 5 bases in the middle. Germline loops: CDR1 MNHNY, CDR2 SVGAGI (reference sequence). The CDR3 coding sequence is TGTGCCAGCAGTTACCACGACACAGATACGCAGTATTTT. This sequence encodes CASSYHDTDTQYF.

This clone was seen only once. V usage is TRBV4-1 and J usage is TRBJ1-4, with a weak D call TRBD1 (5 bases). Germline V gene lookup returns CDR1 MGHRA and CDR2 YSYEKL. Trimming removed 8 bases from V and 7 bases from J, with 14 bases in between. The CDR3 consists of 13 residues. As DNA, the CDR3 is TGCGCCAGCTACAGCAGGGTCTGTGAAAAACTGTTTTTT. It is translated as CASYSRVCEKLFF.

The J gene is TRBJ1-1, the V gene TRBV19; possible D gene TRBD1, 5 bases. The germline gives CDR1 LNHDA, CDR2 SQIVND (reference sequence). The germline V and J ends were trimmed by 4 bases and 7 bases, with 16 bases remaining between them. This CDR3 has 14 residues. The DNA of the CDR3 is TGTGCCAGTAGTAGTACAGAGGGACCAAATGAAGCTTTCTTT. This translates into CASSSTEGPNEAFF.

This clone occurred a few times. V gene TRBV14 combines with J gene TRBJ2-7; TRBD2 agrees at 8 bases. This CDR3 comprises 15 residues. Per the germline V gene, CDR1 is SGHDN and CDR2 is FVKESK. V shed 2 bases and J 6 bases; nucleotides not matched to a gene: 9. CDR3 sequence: CASSQSGSRLREQYF. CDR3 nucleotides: TGTGCCAGCAGCCAAAGCGGGAGCCGTCTCCGCGAGCAGTACTTC.